This is a list of T cell receptor beta chains from one sample in a study of blood T cell repertoires in COVID-19. Produced via immunoSEQ multiplex PCR; TCRdb's table is partial and in-frame only. This sample has around 200,000 clones; around nine tenths occur once, and the top ten carry 1.5% to 2%. Sample: peripheral blood. The receptors shown here come from a man aged 18 to 30 with active or convalescent COVID-19. The CDR3 runs from the conserved cysteine through the conserved F or W. Fields, in order: D gene, J gene, V gene, CDR3 protein, CDR3 DNA. A D gene is named only where the DNA matches it firmly.

TRBD1 TRBJ1-4 TRBV18 CASSLRRGQGEKLFF TGTGCCAGCTCACTCCGGAGGGGACAGGGGGAAAAACTGTTTTTT
NA TRBJ1-1 TRBV19 CASSTGYPEAFF TGTGCCAGTAGTACAGGGTACCCTGAAGCTTTCTTT
NA TRBJ1-2 TRBV6-2/TRBV6-3 CASSYEAKDGYTF TGTGCCAGCAGTTACGAGGCGAAGGATGGCTACACCTTC
TRBD2 TRBJ2-1 TRBV9 CASSDSSGYNEQFF TGTGCCAGCAGCGACTCTAGCGGGTACAATGAGCAGTTCTTC
TRBD1 TRBJ2-2 TRBV6-1 CASSDGQGIGELFF TGTGCCAGCAGTGACGGACAGGGGATCGGGGAGCTGTTTTTT
TRBD1 TRBJ1-2 TRBV9 CASSGPGTGTSLGYGYTF TGTGCCAGCAGCGGTCCCGGGACAGGGACCTCCCTGGGCTATGGCTACACCTTC
NA TRBJ1-5 TRBV27 CASSLKPYSNQPQHF TGTGCCAGCAGTTTGAAGCCATATAGCAATCAGCCCCAGCATTTT
NA TRBJ2-2 TRBV30 CAWTLSGRELFF TGTGCCTGGACCCTCAGCGGGCGGGAGCTGTTTTTT
NA TRBJ2-2 TRBV5-4 CASSTEREVGGELFF TGTGCCAGCAGCACCGAAAGGGAGGTTGGCGGGGAGCTGTTTTTT
NA TRBJ1-5 TRBV15 CATSRDPGVWQPQHF TGTGCCACCAGCAGAGATCCCGGGGTCTGGCAGCCCCAGCATTTT